Listed below are T cell receptor beta chains from one sample, sequenced in a study of cytomegalovirus exposure and HLA in healthy donors. TCRdb keeps only in-frame clones here, not all; method: immunoSEQ multiplex PCR. Among some 190,000 clones listed, around 80% were seen once. Sequences were obtained from PBMCs. These TCRs come from a girl between 10 and 17 years old in good health and CMV-seropositive. The CDR3 runs from the conserved cysteine through the conserved F or W. A D gene is named only where the DNA matches it firmly. Size tells how often a clone was seen (once, few, many) or the class of an expanded clone, and some rows leave it out.

j_call v_call d_call clone_size cdr3_aa cdr3_nt
TRBJ2-7 TRBV2 - few CASSEQVGGWQYF TGTGCCAGCAGTGAACAAGTTGGGGGCTGGCAGTACTTC
TRBJ1-2 TRBV5-4 TRBD1 - CASSLYGDSYGYTF TGTGCCAGCAGCTTGTACGGGGACAGCTATGGCTACACCTTC
TRBJ2-1 TRBV25-1 TRBD2 - CASSGGLAGVYEQFF TGTGCCAGCAGTGGAGGGCTAGCGGGAGTTTACGAGCAGTTCTTC
TRBJ2-3 TRBV6-5 TRBD1 once CASSYSQGAPDTQYF TGTGCCAGCAGTTATTCGCAGGGGGCCCCAGATACGCAGTATTTT
TRBJ2-3 TRBV7-7 - - CASSPRAGDTQYF TGTGCTAGCAGCCCGAGGGCGGGTGATACGCAGTATTTT
TRBJ1-2 TRBV16 - - CASSQFDRPYGYTF TGTGCCAGCAGCCAATTCGACAGGCCTTATGGCTACACCTTC
TRBJ2-7 TRBV7-9 - - CASSFGREGDYEQYF TGTGCCAGCAGCTTCGGTAGAGAGGGGGACTACGAGCAGTACTTC
TRBJ2-2 TRBV7-3 - - CASSSVGTRNTGELFF TGTGCCAGCAGCTCCGTCGGGACACGGAACACCGGGGAGCTGTTTTTT
TRBJ2-3 TRBV5-1 - - CARCQESTDTQYF TGCGCCAGATGCCAGGAAAGCACAGATACGCAGTATTTT
TRBJ2-7 TRBV28 TRBD2 - CASSSNSGDTYEQYF TGTGCCAGCAGTAGCAATAGCGGGGATACCTACGAGCAGTACTTC
TRBJ2-1 TRBV19 - once CASRVSSVPSSYNEQFF TGTGCCAGTAGGGTGTCTAGCGTACCGAGCTCCTACAATGAGCAGTTCTTC
TRBJ2-2 TRBV4-1 TRBD2 - CASSPHQLAGGTGELFF TGCGCCAGCAGCCCCCACCAACTAGCGGGAGGGACCGGGGAGCTGTTTTTT
TRBJ2-1 TRBV20-1 - - CSAPVPEQFF TGCAGTGCCCCCGTCCCTGAGCAGTTCTTC
TRBJ2-1 TRBV9 TRBD2 - CASGAGGVGEQFF TGTGCCAGCGGAGCGGGAGGGGTTGGTGAGCAGTTCTTC
TRBJ1-1 TRBV6-1 - - CASSLQGFKDTEAFF TGTGCCAGCAGTTTGCAGGGATTTAAGGACACTGAAGCTTTCTTT
TRBJ1-1 TRBV27 - - CASRRAGNTEAFF TGTGCCAGCAGGAGGGCTGGGAACACTGAAGCTTTCTTT
TRBJ1-1 TRBV7-8 - - CASSTRRNTEAFF TGTGCCAGCAGCACGAGGAGGAACACTGAAGCTTTCTTT
TRBJ2-7 TRBV7-6 TRBD1 - CASSLVVRETGGGEQYF TGTGCCAGCAGCTTAGTTGTACGAGAGACAGGGGGAGGAGAGCAGTACTTC
TRBJ2-5 TRBV30 TRBD1 once CAWMKGQGARRGQETQYF TGTGCCTGGATGAAGGGACAGGGGGCGCGAAGGGGGCAAGAGACCCAGTACTTC